Shown below are 15 T cell receptor beta chains from a single sample sequenced in a study of vaccination effects on CD4 cells after COVID-19. The method was immunoSEQ multiplex PCR; TCRdb's version includes in-frame clones alone and lacks a portion of them. The table lists about 45,000 clones, approximately 70% of them singletons, with about 30% in the top ten. Their specific antigens are unknown. Under the ViraFEST assay, PBMC were stimulated with viral peptide pools so that antigen-specific CD4+ T cells expanded. Sequencing was performed afterwards. The authors isolated CD4+ T cells after more than eight days of culture. It was between March and December 2020 that the person had a SARS-CoV-2 infection confirmed by PCR. Source: CD4+ T cells from PBMCs cultured with a peptide pool, taken before COVID-19 vaccination. The receptors were sampled from a human donor who had a prior SARS-CoV-2 infection.

A word on this clone: The junction shows a germline mismatch at one end, possibly a read error. The CDR3 DNA reads TGTGCCAGCAGTCCGGAAGGGACAGCAGCCTTC. This codes for CASSPEGTAAF. The chain joins TRBV2 to TRBJ1-2, with 7 positions matching TRBD1. The CDR3 consists of 11 residues. Per germline, CDR1 SNHLY and CDR2 FYNNEI.

This chain joins TRBV30 and TRBJ1-2; the D is unclear. In germline, CDR1 is GTSNPN, CDR2 SVGIG (reference sequence). Trimming took 1 base from V and 5 from J, leaving 5 bases between them. The CDR3 contains 11 residues. CDR3 in DNA: TGTGCCTGGAGTGATAATTATGGCTACACCTTC. Translation gives CAWSDNYGYTF. The variable domain in full, with the rest retrieved from reference TRBV30 and TRBJ1-2, is SQTIHQWPATLVQPVGSPLSLECTVEGTSNPNLYWYRQAAGRGLQLLFYSVGIGQISSEVPQNLSASRPQDRQFILSSKKLLLSDSGFYLCAWSDNYGYTFGSGTRLTVV.

The rearrangement joins TRBV7-9 to TRBJ2-7, with D possibly TRBD2 on 7 matching bases. The CDR3 runs to 16 residues. Germline CDR1 is SEHNR and CDR2 is FQNEAQ (reference sequence). Trimming stripped 0 bases from V and 1 base from J, with 13 bases between. This CDR3 is CASSLAGGGRSYEQYF. As DNA, the CDR3 is TGTGCCAGCAGCTTAGCAGGCGGGGGCAGATCCTACGAGCAGTACTTC.

The rearrangement links TRBV7-2 to TRBJ2-1, with TRBD1 as a possible D gene (6 bases). The germline CDR1 and CDR2 sequences are SGHTA and FQGNSA. V lost 4 bases and J 8 bases, leaving 18 bases between the germline ends. The CDR3 runs to 15 residues. The CDR3 nucleotides are TGTGCCAGCAGCTCTCACAGGGCCTGGAGTGATGAGCAGTTCTTC. Protein product: CASSSHRAWSDEQFF.

A single count supports this clone. The genes are TRBV10-3 and TRBJ1-2; unclear D gene. CDR1 ENHRY and CDR2 SYGVKD come from the germline V gene. This CDR3 has 14 residues. V lost 3 bases and J 0 bases, leaving 8 bases between the germline ends. In nucleotides, the CDR3 is TGTGCCATCAGTGATAAGGCACCTAACTATGGCTACACCTTC. This translates into CAISDKAPNYGYTF.

This rearrangement joins TRBV11-3 to TRBJ2-7, with 13 bases identical to TRBD2. CDR1 SGHNT and CDR2 YENEEA come from the germline V gene. This CDR3 has 18 amino acids. The V segment lost 5 bases and the J segment 0 bases; nucleotides outside the gene matches: 10. The CDR3 region is CASSRGLAGRLVSYEQYF. The DNA of the CDR3 is TGTGCCAGCAGCCGGGGACTAGCGGGACGTTTGGTCTCCTACGAGCAGTACTTC.

The rearrangement joins TRBV27 to TRBJ1-5; no firm D call. Germline V gives CDR1 MNHEY, CDR2 SMNVEV (reference sequence). This CDR3 comprises 13 residues. The V and J ends lost 3 bases and 6 bases respectively, with 9 bases between them. The CDR3: CASSFLGGQPQHF. CDR3 DNA: TGTGCCAGCAGTTTCCTTGGTGGTCAGCCCCAGCATTTT.

This chain connects TRBV6-6 to TRBJ2-7, with D perhaps matching TRBD1 or TRBD2 (5 bases each). Germline V gene sequence: CDR1 MNHNY, CDR2 SVGAGI (reference sequence). Trimming took off 7 bases at V and 2 bases at J, with 12 bases between the two ends. The CDR3 loop spans 13 amino acids. CDR3 protein: CASTPGRPYEQYF. DNA for the CDR3: TGTGCCAGCACCCCGGGACGTCCCTACGAGCAGTACTTC.

The chain employs TRBV30 and TRBJ1-1; no firm D call. CDR1 and CDR2 (germline): GTSNPN, SVGIG (reference sequence). V lost 3 bases and J 7 bases, leaving 15 bases between the germline ends. This CDR3 has 13 amino acids. The CDR3 sequence: CAWRAPAASEAFF. For the CDR3, the DNA is TGTGCCTGGAGAGCGCCGGCGGCCAGTGAAGCTTTCTTT.

The rearrangement links TRBV6-5 to TRBJ2-3; the D gene is possibly TRBD2 (7 bases). The CDR3 totals 15 residues. Germline V gives CDR1 MNHEY, CDR2 SVGAGI. The germline V and J ends were trimmed by 6 bases and 5 bases, with 18 bases remaining between them. CDR3 DNA sequence: TGTGCCAGCAGCTTGAGGGGGGAGGGTGGAGATACGCAGTATTTT. Translating gives CASSLRGEGGDTQYF.

V and J are TRBV6-1 and TRBJ2-5, with TRBD2 matching 10 bases. V lost 1 base to trimming and J lost 5 bases; unmatched junction nucleotides: 10. Germline V gives CDR1 MNHNS, CDR2 SASEGT. The CDR3 has 17 amino acids. The CDR3 bases are TGTGCCAGCAGTGAAGGTCTAGCGGGAGACTTTTGGGAGACCCAGTACTTC. Translation gives CASSEGLAGDFWETQYF.

J is TRBJ2-3 and V is TRBV18, with 9 bases fitting TRBD2. With V trimmed by 1 base and J by 6 bases, 5 bases remained unmatched. The CDR3 spans 15 residues. Germline CDR1 is KGHSH and CDR2 is LQKENI. This CDR3 is CASSPLSGSGDTQYF. Here the CDR3 DNA reads TGTGCCAGCTCACCACTTAGCGGGAGCGGGGATACGCAGTATTTT.

In the case of this clone: The same CDR3 is also encoded by other DNA sequences in this sample. CDR3 coding DNA: TGTGCCAGCAGTTATGGAGGCAGCTCTGGAAACACCATATATTTT. Translation gives CASSYGGSSGNTIYF. The rearrangement joins TRBV6-5 to TRBJ1-3; unclear D gene. Trimming shortened V by 3 bases and J by 0 bases, and 9 bases separated the two germline ends. This CDR3 spans 15 amino acids. Germline V gene lookup returns CDR1 MNHEY and CDR2 SVGAGI.

This clone was seen only a few times. The chain joins TRBV2 to TRBJ2-1, with 7 bases fitting TRBD2. With 4 bases clipped from V and 5 bases from J, the junction kept 2 bases outside the gene matches. Germline assignment: CDR1 SNHLY and CDR2 FYNNEI. This CDR3 region has 13 residues. CDR3 region: CASSGLANNEQFF. DNA of the CDR3: TGTGCCAGCAGTGGACTAGCAAACAATGAGCAGTTCTTC. Full variable domain (remainder filled in from reference TRBV2 and TRBJ2-1): EPEVTQTPSHQVTQMGQEVILRCVPISNHLYFYWYRQILGQKVEFLVSFYNNEISEKSEIFDDQFSVERPDGSNFTLKIRSTKLEDSAMYFCASSGLANNEQFFGPGTRLTVL.

V usage is TRBV9 and J usage is TRBJ2-2, with D unresolved. V lost 0 bases, J lost 1 base, and 10 bases lay in between. The length of the CDR3 is 16 residues. CDR1 is SGDLS, CDR2 YYNGEE, per germline. The CDR3 DNA is TGTGCCAGCAGCGTAGGATCGGGCGTGAACACCGGGGAGCTGTTTTTT. Translated: CASSVGSGVNTGELFF. The full variable domain, with the rest looked up from reference TRBV9 and TRBJ2-2, is DSGVTQTPKHLITATGQRVTLRCSPRSGDLSVYWYQQSLDQGLQFLIQYYNGEERAKGNILERFSAQQFPDLHSELNLSSLELGDSALYFCASSVGSGVNTGELFFGEGSRLTVL.